This T cell receptor (beta chain) was sequenced in a study of shared clonotypes between healthy human individuals. Study at large: Aged 18 to 49, the donors were a couple of women and a few men.

Notes on this clone: Antigen: not known.

The CDR3 sequence is 15 residues long. Germline V CDR1 and CDR2: LNHNV, YYDKDF (reference sequence). V was clipped by 1 base and J by 7 bases; unmatched bases: 6. This table comes from immunoSEQ multiplex PCR, and its TCRdb copy is limited to in-frame clones, with some not included. The data contain about 680,000 clones, 73% of them singletons. General study results and limits: Naive subsets usually exceeded memory subsets in estimated richness. For naive CD4 cells, around 5.1% of clonotypes were shared across a handful of donors.

Sequencing was performed on memory CD4+ T cells sorted from blood. The subset denotes: CD45RA-negative fraction. V usage is TRBV15 and J usage is TRBJ1-5; 8 bases map to TRBD1. This sequence originates from a woman in her twenties or thirties in good health. The CDR3 bases are TGTGCCACCAGCAGAGGGACAGGGAATCCCCAGCCCCAGCATTTT. This gives the protein CATSRGTGNPQPQHF.